This TCR beta chain was documented in a study of cytomegalovirus exposure and HLA in healthy donors. Study observations and caveats: Because they were indistinguishable, some V segments, including TRBV6-2 and TRBV6-3, were excluded.

As to this clone: Its antigen is not known.

Primers: 60 Vbeta forward and 13 Jbeta reverse. Sequencing used immunoSEQ multiplex PCR; TCRdb keeps in-frame clones, though not all of them. In the table there are about 130,000 clones, 70% to 80% of which are singletons. Germline V gene sequence: CDR1 LNHDA, CDR2 SQIVND (reference sequence). The CDR3 is 15 amino acids. V gave up 2 bases and J gave up 5 bases, with 12 bases separating them. Specimen: PBMCs. The origin of this receptor is a human donor in good health. This chain connects TRBV19 to TRBJ1-4, with a tentative D call TRBD1 (6 bases). CDR3 coding DNA: TGTGCCAGTAGTATATTCCGGCAGGGGAATGAAAAACTGTTTTTT. Protein: CASSIFRQGNEKLFF.